The next 29 T cell receptor beta chains were all read from a single sample in a study of T cell changes during pregnancy in multiple sclerosis (dated by TCRdb to about 2019). The library was built by means of the immunoSEQ multiplex PCR assay. This is the immuneACCESS table as TCRdb keeps it, with only in-frame sequences that have V and J called. A part of the clones is gone; compared with another copy, unresolved V genes explain less than half, and the rest is unexplained. The sample table holds tens of thousands of clones, of which just over 90% were seen once. Roughly 1.6% of the sample comes from the top ten. The source material was peripheral blood, sampled after pregnancy. Source of these receptors: a female donor with multiple sclerosis, enrolled in a pregnancy study.

V is TRBV28 and J is TRBJ1-4; D is ambiguous. V shed 3 bases and J shed 8 bases, with 10 bases lying between them. The CDR3 totals 13 residues. The germline V gene has CDR1 MDHEN and CDR2 SYDVKM. The CDR3 is CASSLPTWEKLFF. In DNA form, the CDR3 reads TGTGCCAGCAGTTTGCCCACATGGGAAAAACTGTTTTTT.

This clone has just a few counts. V usage is TRBV4-2 and J usage is TRBJ2-7, with TRBD1 identical over 7 bases. This CDR3 is 15 amino acids long. Germline V gene data show CDR1 as LGHNA and CDR2 as YNFKEQ. V was clipped by 1 base and J by 3 bases; unmatched bases: 6. The CDR3 nucleotides read TGTGCCAGCAGCCAAGTGGGACAGCATCACTACGAGCAGTACTTC. Its protein product is CASSQVGQHHYEQYF.

The rearrangement uses TRBV28 and TRBJ2-7; no firm D call. The CDR3 sequence is 12 residues long. The ends were cut back, 11 bases at V and 0 bases at J, with 11 bases in the middle. The germline gives CDR1 MDHEN, CDR2 SYDVKM. The CDR3 sequence: CAHGGGSYEQYF. Written as DNA, the CDR3 is TGTGCCCACGGCGGCGGCTCCTACGAGCAGTACTTC.

The rearrangement joins TRBV5-4 to TRBJ2-4; TRBD2 matches 8 bases. J gave up 0 bases and V 5 bases, and 7 bases lay outside the gene matches. CDR1 and CDR2 (germline): SGHNT, YYREEE (reference sequence). The CDR3 extends over 16 amino acids. CDR3 coding DNA: TGTGCCAGCAGAACAAATAGCGGGACAGCCAAAAACATTCAGTACTTC. Protein product: CASRTNSGTAKNIQYF.

The rearrangement uses TRBV7-9 and TRBJ2-2; TRBD2 might be the D (7 bases). Trimming left V 0 bases short and J 4 bases short, with 21 bases between. This CDR3 is built from 19 residues. Germline V CDR1 and CDR2: SEHNR, FQNEAQ (reference sequence). CDR3 bases: TGTGCCAGCAGCTTAGCGCGGTTGGCCAAGGGGGGGAGCACCGGGGAGCTGTTTTTT. It codes for CASSLARLAKGGSTGELFF.

This clone has more than one count but fewer than ten. The rearrangement links TRBV9 to TRBJ2-1, with TRBD1 identical over 8 bases. This CDR3 contains 15 residues. Germline V gene sequence: CDR1 SGDLS, CDR2 YYNGEE. With V trimmed by 2 bases and J by 7 bases, 8 bases remained unmatched. The CDR3 DNA is TGTGCCAGCAGCGTCTCCCAGGGGGCGCCAAATGAGCAGTTCTTC. Translation gives CASSVSQGAPNEQFF. Variable domain in full (rest from reference TRBV9 and TRBJ2-1): DSGVTQTPKHLITATGQRVTLRCSPRSGDLSVYWYQQSLDQGLQFLIQYYNGEERAKGNILERFSAQQFPDLHSELNLSSLELGDSALYFCASSVSQGAPNEQFFGPGTRLTVL.

The V call is TRBV7-2, the J call TRBJ1-1; D unresolved. The germline V gene encodes CDR1 SGHTA and CDR2 FQGNSA. This CDR3 comprises 12 residues. The germline V and J ends were trimmed by 5 bases and 5 bases, with 9 bases remaining between them. CDR3 bases: TGTGCCAGCAGCCGTAGCCGTACTGAAGCTTTCTTT. Translating it yields CASSRSRTEAFF. The full variable domain, in which reference TRBV7-2 and TRBJ1-1 provide the parts outside the CDR3, is GAGVSQSPSNKVTEKGKDVELRCDPISGHTALYWYRQSLGQGLEFLIYFQGNSAPDKSGLPSDRFSAERTGGSVSTLTIQRTQQEDSAVYLCASSRSRTEAFFGQGTRLTVV.

The CDR3 region is CAWTGTVVTGELFF. The CDR3 DNA reads as TGTGCCTGGACGGGGACTGTCGTCACCGGGGAGCTGTTTTTT. This rearrangement joins TRBV30 to TRBJ2-2; tentative D call: TRBD2 (6 bases). This CDR3 region has 14 residues. Looked up from germline, CDR1 is GTSNPN and CDR2 is SVGIG (reference sequence). V lost 4 bases and J lost 4, with 13 bases in between.

The rearrangement uses TRBV18 and TRBJ2-1; D might be TRBD2 (6 bases). The CDR3 runs 15 residues. The germline V gene encodes CDR1 KGHSH and CDR2 LQKENI. Trimming removed 4 bases from V and 4 bases from J, with 14 bases in between. The CDR3 sequence is CASSLGGWGYNEQFF. The DNA of the CDR3 is TGTGCCAGCTCACTCGGGGGATGGGGGTACAATGAGCAGTTCTTC.

CDR3 residues: CASSPNAGTGNEQFF. CDR3 DNA sequence: TGTGCCAGCTCACCGAACGCCGGGACAGGGAATGAGCAGTTCTTC. J is TRBJ2-1 and V is TRBV18; 9 bases fit TRBD1. Germline CDR1 is KGHSH and CDR2 is LQKENI. The V gene end was trimmed by 3 bases and the J gene end by 7 bases; junction bases not matched to a gene: 7. This CDR3 contains 15 residues.

The genes are TRBV5-1 and TRBJ2-1; weak D call: TRBD2 (5 bases). Trimming removed 1 base from V and 0 bases from J, with 5 bases in between. Germline CDR1 reads SGHRS; CDR2 reads YFSETQ. This CDR3 spans 14 amino acids. DNA of the CDR3: TGCGCCAGCAGCTTGACTAGCTCCTACAATGAGCAGTTCTTC. Amino acids: CASSLTSSYNEQFF. Combining the CDR3 with reference TRBV5-1 and TRBJ2-1 gives the whole variable domain KAGVTQTPRYLIKTRGQQVTLSCSPISGHRSVSWYQQTPGQGLQFLFEYFSETQRNKGNFPGRFSGRQFSNSRSEMNVSTLELGDSALYLCASSLTSSYNEQFFGPGTRLTVL.

The V gene is TRBV5-4, the J gene TRBJ2-3; tentative D call: TRBD2 (6 bases). In germline, CDR1 is SGHNT, CDR2 YYREEE (reference sequence). V was cut by 2 bases and J by 5 bases, with 12 bases left in between. This CDR3 comprises 14 residues. CDR3 in amino acids: CASSFLRGGDTQYF. CDR3 bases: TGTGCCAGCAGCTTTTTAAGGGGAGGAGATACGCAGTATTTT.

The rearrangement uses TRBV19 and TRBJ1-5, with TRBD1 as a possible D gene (6 bases). This CDR3 contains 13 residues. Trimming took 6 bases from V and 6 from J, leaving 12 bases between them. Germline CDR1 and CDR2: LNHDA and SQIVND (reference sequence). CDR3 coding DNA: TGTGCCAGTAGAGGGGGGGACGGTCAGCCCCAGCATTTT. Its translation is CASRGGDGQPQHF.

The chain uses TRBV28 and TRBJ2-7; 8 bases agree with TRBD1. CDR1 and CDR2 (germline): MDHEN, SYDVKM. V was clipped by 6 bases and J by 4 bases; unmatched bases: 5. This CDR3 is built from 13 residues. CDR3 in amino acids: CASRGQGMYEQYF. The CDR3 region has the DNA TGTGCCAGCAGAGGACAGGGTATGTACGAGCAGTACTTC. The entire variable domain, with the rest obtained from reference TRBV28 and TRBJ2-7, is as follows: DVKVTQSSRYLVKRTGEKVFLECVQDMDHENMFWYRQDPGLGLRLIYFSYDVKMKEKGDIPEGYSVSREKKERFSLILESASTNQTSMYLCASRGQGMYEQYFGPGTRLTVT.

The chain carries TRBV4-3 and TRBJ2-7; 14 nucleotides agree with TRBD2. Germline assignment: CDR1 LGHNA and CDR2 YSLEER. V trimming: 0 bases; J trimming: 6 bases; junction bases outside the gene matches: 10. The CDR3 spans 18 residues. The CDR3 region has the DNA TGCGCCAGCAGCCAAGACCCCGGGACTAGCGGGAGATCGGGCGAGCAGTACTTC. As protein: CASSQDPGTSGRSGEQYF.

The chain uses TRBV5-5 and TRBJ1-4; 8 bases are shared with TRBD1. CDR1 and CDR2 from the germline V gene are SGHKS and YYEKEE (reference sequence). With 4 bases clipped from V and 8 bases from J, the junction kept 7 bases outside the gene matches. The CDR3 length is 14 residues. CDR3 nucleotides: TGTGCCAGCAGCATCTGGACAGGGAGCGAAAAACTGTTTTTT. Amino acids: CASSIWTGSEKLFF.

This rearrangement joins TRBV27 to TRBJ1-4; 9 positions agree with TRBD1. Unmatched junction bases numbered 13, after V lost 5 bases and J lost 0 bases. The CDR3 length is 19 residues. Germline V lookup: CDR1 MNHEY, CDR2 SMNVEV (reference sequence). CDR3 amino acids: CASSPKKTGGKTTNEKLFF. CDR3 DNA: TGTGCCAGCAGTCCCAAAAAGACAGGGGGAAAGACAACTAATGAAAAACTGTTTTTT. Drawing the rest from reference TRBV27 and TRBJ1-4, the complete variable domain is EAQVTQNPRYLITVTGKKLTVTCSQNMNHEYMSWYRQDPGLGLRQIYYSMNVEVTDKGDVPEGYKVSRKEKRNFPLILESPSPNQTSLYFCASSPKKTGGKTTNEKLFFGSGTQLSVL.

The chain links TRBV6-6 to TRBJ1-5, with unresolved D. The germline V gene encodes CDR1 MNHNY and CDR2 SVGAGI (reference sequence). CDR3 length equals 14 residues. The V end lost 8 bases, the J end lost 0 bases, and 11 bases lay between the germline ends. CDR3 bases: TGTGCCAGCTCTGTCCAGATTAGCAATCAGCCCCAGCATTTT. It codes for CASSVQISNQPQHF.

V gene TRBV6-6 combines with J gene TRBJ1-3; the D gene is possibly TRBD1 (5 bases). V was pared by 1 base and J by 8 bases, with 9 bases between. Per the germline V gene, CDR1 is MNHNY and CDR2 is SVGAGI (reference sequence). This CDR3 region has 13 residues. The CDR3: CASSYFQGYTIYF. CDR3 in DNA: TGTGCCAGCAGTTACTTTCAGGGCTACACCATATATTTT.

This clone has a single count. This chain joins TRBV13 and TRBJ1-1, with TRBD1 matching over 7 bases. Trimming at V came to 5 bases and at J to 1 base, leaving 4 bases not matched to a gene. CDR3 length equals 14 residues. Germline V gene sequence: CDR1 PRHDT, CDR2 FYEKMQ (reference sequence). The CDR3 sequence: CASSTDRKNTEAFF. DNA of the CDR3: TGTGCCAGCAGCACGGACAGGAAGAACACTGAAGCTTTCTTT.

The rearrangement links TRBV6-5 to TRBJ1-1; tentative D call: TRBD1 (5 bases). Germline CDR1 MNHEY, CDR2 SVGAGI. V was cut by 6 bases and J by 6 bases, with 14 bases left in between. The CDR3 covers 13 residues. The CDR3 DNA follows: TGTGCCAGCAGCCGGGGGGGGGACCCTGAAGCTTTCTTT. It translates to CASSRGGDPEAFF.

This clone has just one count. The chain carries TRBV6-6 and TRBJ1-4; 8 bases match TRBD1. Germline CDR1 reads MNHNY; CDR2 reads SVGAGI (reference sequence). Trimming cost V 0 bases and J 5 bases; bases outside gene matches: 2. CDR3 length: 15 amino acids. Written as DNA, the CDR3 is TGTGCCAGCAGTTACTCGCGACAGGGGAATGAAAAACTGTTTTTT. Its protein is CASSYSRQGNEKLFF.

The genes are TRBV7-2 and TRBJ2-3; TRBD2 aligns across 8 bases. Trimming took 4 bases from V and 6 from J; bases not matched to a gene: 18. This CDR3 has 18 residues. Germline V gene sequence: CDR1 SGHTA, CDR2 FQGNSA. CDR3 DNA: TGTGCCAGCAGCTCCAACCCGGGCGCGGGGGGTATGTCTGATACGCAGTATTTT. The encoded protein is CASSSNPGAGGMSDTQYF.

This chain uses TRBV6-1 with TRBJ2-7, with 8 bases aligning to TRBD2. The CDR3 has 15 residues. Germline V gene sequence: CDR1 MNHNS, CDR2 SASEGT. V shed 4 bases and J 6 bases; nucleotides not matched to a gene: 11. In nucleotides, the CDR3 is TGTGCCAGCAGTGCCATAGCGGGAACCGTGGGCGAGCAGTACTTC. It translates to CASSAIAGTVGEQYF.

The chain couples TRBV29-1 to TRBJ2-7, with 9 bases fitting TRBD1. This CDR3 has 14 amino acids. V dropped 3 bases and J dropped 4; count of bases not matched to a gene: 7. The germline V gene encodes CDR1 SQVTM and CDR2 ANQGSEA. The CDR3, as DNA: TGCAGCGTTGAGGGACAGGGCACGGAATACGAGCAGTACTTC. This encodes CSVEGQGTEYEQYF.

DNA of the CDR3: TGTGCCACGAGTGGAGGGGAGGCCTTCTCCTACAATGAGCAGTTCTTC. Translated, it gives CATSGGEAFSYNEQFF. The chain recombines TRBV12-5 with TRBJ2-1, with D possibly TRBD2 on 6 matching bases. Per germline, CDR1 LGHNT and CDR2 FRNRAP. The CDR3 is 16 amino acids.

The rearrangement links TRBV4-2 to TRBJ2-7; the match to TRBD2 covers 13 bases. Germline values: CDR1 LGHNA, CDR2 YNFKEQ. V shed 1 base and J 3 bases; nucleotides not matched to a gene: 6. The CDR3 consists of 17 residues. This chain's CDR3 is CASSQGLTSGGIYEQYF. CDR3 bases: TGTGCCAGCAGCCAAGGTCTGACTAGCGGGGGGATCTACGAGCAGTACTTC.

The chain uses TRBV30 and TRBJ1-1, with 8 positions matching TRBD1. Trimming removed 4 bases from V and 7 bases from J; junction bases left unmatched: 8. The CDR3 consists of 13 residues. The germline V gene has CDR1 GTSNPN and CDR2 SVGIG (reference sequence). The CDR3 spells CAWTRGRIGEAFF. CDR3 nucleotides: TGTGCCTGGACCAGGGGGCGAATTGGTGAAGCTTTCTTT.

CDR3 residues: CASSYDGRQPQHF. The DNA for the CDR3 is TGTGCCAGCAGTTACGATGGCAGGCAGCCCCAGCATTTT. V and J are TRBV6-5 and TRBJ1-5; no clear D. CDR3 length: 13 amino acids. Germline V gene lookup returns CDR1 MNHEY and CDR2 SVGAGI. The V end lost 2 bases, the J end lost 7 bases, and 9 bases lay between the germline ends.